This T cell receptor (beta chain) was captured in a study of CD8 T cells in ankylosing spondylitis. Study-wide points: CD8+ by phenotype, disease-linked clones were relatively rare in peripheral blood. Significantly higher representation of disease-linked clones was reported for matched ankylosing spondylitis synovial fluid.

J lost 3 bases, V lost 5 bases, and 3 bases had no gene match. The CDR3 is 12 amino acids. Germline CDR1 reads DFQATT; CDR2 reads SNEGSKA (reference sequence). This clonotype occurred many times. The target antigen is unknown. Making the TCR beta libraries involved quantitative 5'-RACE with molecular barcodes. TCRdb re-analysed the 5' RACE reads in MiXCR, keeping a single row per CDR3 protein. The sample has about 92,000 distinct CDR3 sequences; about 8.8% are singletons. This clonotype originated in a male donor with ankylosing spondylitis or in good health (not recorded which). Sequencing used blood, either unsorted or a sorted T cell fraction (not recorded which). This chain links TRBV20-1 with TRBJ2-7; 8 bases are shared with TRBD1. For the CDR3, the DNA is TGCAGTGCTTCGGGGACAGGCTACGAGCAGTACTTC. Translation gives CSASGTGYEQYF.